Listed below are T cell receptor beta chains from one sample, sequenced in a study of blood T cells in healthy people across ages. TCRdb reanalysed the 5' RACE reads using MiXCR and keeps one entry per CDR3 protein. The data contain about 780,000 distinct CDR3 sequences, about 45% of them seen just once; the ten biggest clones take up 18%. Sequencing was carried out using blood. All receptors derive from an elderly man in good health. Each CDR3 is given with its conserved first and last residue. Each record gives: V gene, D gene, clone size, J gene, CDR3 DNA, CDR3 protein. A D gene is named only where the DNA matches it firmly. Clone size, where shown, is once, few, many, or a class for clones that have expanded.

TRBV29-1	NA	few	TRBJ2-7	TGCAGCGTTGAGGCTCCCTACGAGCAGTACTTC	CSVEAPYEQYF
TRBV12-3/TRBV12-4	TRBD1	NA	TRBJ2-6	TGTGCCAGCAGTTTGGACAGGGCTGGGGCCGACGTCCTGACTTTC	CASSLDRAGADVLTF
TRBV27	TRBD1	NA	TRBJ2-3	TGTGCCAGCAGTACCCGGACAGGGAACACAGCTACGCAGTATTTT	CASSTRTGNTATQYF
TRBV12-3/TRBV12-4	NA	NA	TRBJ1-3	TGTGCCAGCAGTACAGTCATCTCTGGAAACACCATATATTTT	CASSTVISGNTIYF
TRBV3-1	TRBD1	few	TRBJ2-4	TGTGCCAGCAGCCAAGCCGAGACAGGGTCAAAGCAGTACTTC	CASSQAETGSKQYF
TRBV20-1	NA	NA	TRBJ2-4	TGCAGTGCTAGTGGGCCGTCTGGGACCAAAAACATTCAGTACTTC	CSASGPSGTKNIQYF
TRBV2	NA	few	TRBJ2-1	TGTGCCAGCAGGCCCTCCCGGACGGGTGAGCAGTTCTTC	CASRPSRTGEQFF
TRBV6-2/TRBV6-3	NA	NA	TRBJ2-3	TGTGCCAGCAGTTACTCGACCATCCGAACAGATACGCAGTATTTT	CASSYSTIRTDTQYF
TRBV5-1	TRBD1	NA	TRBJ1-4	TGCGCCAGCAGCACAGGGGATTTTTGGGAAAAACTGTTTTTT	CASSTGDFWEKLFF
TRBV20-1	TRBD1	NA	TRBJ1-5	TGCAGTGCCGAAGTGGGGACAGGGATCAATCAGCCCCAGCATTTT	CSAEVGTGINQPQHF
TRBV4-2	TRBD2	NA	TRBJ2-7	TGTGCCAGCAGCCAAGAGGGGACTAGCGGGAGGGTCAGCGAGCAGTACTTC	CASSQEGTSGRVSEQYF
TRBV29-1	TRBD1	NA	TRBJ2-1	TGCAGCGTTGAAGCACAGAGGGGGACAGGGGGCAATGAGCAGTTCTTC	CSVEAQRGTGGNEQFF
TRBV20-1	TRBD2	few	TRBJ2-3	TGCAGTGCTAGCGTAAGCGGGAGGACAGATACGCAGTATTTT	CSASVSGRTDTQYF
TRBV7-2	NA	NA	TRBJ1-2	TGTGCCAGCAGCTTAGCTTTCGCTCAATCTAACTATGGCTACACCTTC	CASSLAFAQSNYGYTF
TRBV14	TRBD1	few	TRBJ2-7	TGTGCCAGCAGCCAAGATATTGGGACAGGGGGCTACGAGCAGTACTTC	CASSQDIGTGGYEQYF
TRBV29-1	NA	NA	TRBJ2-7	TGCAGCGTTGAGATGGGGGGGGGCATCTACGAGCAGTACTTC	CSVEMGGGIYEQYF
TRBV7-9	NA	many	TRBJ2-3	TGTGCCAGCAGCCAACAGGGTAATACGCAGTATTTT	CASSQQGNTQYF
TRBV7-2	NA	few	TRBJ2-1	TGTGCCAGCAGCTTCGACCGAGCCGTCAATGAGCAGTTCTTC	CASSFDRAVNEQFF
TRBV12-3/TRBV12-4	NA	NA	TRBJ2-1	TGTGCCAGCAGTTTTATTCGTTGGGGGAACAATGAGCAGTTCTTC	CASSFIRWGNNEQFF
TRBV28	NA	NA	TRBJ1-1	TGTGCCAGCAGCTCTTGGACAGAAGCTTTCTTT	CASSSWTEAFF
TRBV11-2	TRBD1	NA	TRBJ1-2	TGTGCCAGCTACTCGTCGGGACAGGGGCGCTATGGCTACACCTTC	CASYSSGQGRYGYTF
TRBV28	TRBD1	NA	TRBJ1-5	TGTGCCAGCAGTTTAGGGACAGGGGGTTTCCAGCCCCAGCATTTT	CASSLGTGGFQPQHF
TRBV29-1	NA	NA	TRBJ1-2	TGCAGCGTTGAACGGCAGAATAACTATGGCTACACCTTC	CSVERQNNYGYTF
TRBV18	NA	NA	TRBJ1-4	TGTGCCAGCTCATTCACCCAGGTCCAAGGGGAAAAACTGTTTTTT	CASSFTQVQGEKLFF
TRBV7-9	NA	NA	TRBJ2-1	TGTGCCAGCAGCTTAACTAGCTCTGCCTACGAGCAGTTCTTC	CASSLTSSAYEQFF
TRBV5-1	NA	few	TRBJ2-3	TGCGCCAGCAGCTCGGCAGGGCAACCGAGCACAGATACGCAGTATTTT	CASSSAGQPSTDTQYF
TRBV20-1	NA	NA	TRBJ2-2	TGCAGTGCTAGGATGGTAGGGACGCCGGGCACCGGGGAGCTGTTTTTT	CSARMVGTPGTGELFF
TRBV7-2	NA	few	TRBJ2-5	TGTGCCACCGCCCGCAGGAGGGAGGAGACCCAGTACTTC	CATARRREETQYF
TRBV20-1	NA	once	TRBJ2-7	TGCAGTGCTCTGGGAAGGGCCGGAGGCTCCTACGAGCAGTACTTC	CSALGRAGGSYEQYF
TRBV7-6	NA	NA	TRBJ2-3	TGTGCCAGCAGCCTCGTCGGCGGCCCATTAACTAATACGCAGTATTTT	CASSLVGGPLTNTQYF
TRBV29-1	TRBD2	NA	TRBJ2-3	TGCAGCGTCCCGGGGACTAGCGGGGGGGGGACTAGCACAGATACGCAGTATTTT	CSVPGTSGGGTSTDTQYF
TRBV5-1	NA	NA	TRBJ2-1	TGCGCCAGCAGCTTGGGGGGACCATCTGCCTACAATGAGCAGTTCTTC	CASSLGGPSAYNEQFF
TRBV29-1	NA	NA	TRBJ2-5	TGCAGCGCTGACCGACTAGAAGAGACCCAGTACTTC	CSADRLEETQYF
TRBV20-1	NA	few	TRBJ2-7	TGCAGTGCCCCCCTTTCCAGGGTCCACGAGCAGTACTTC	CSAPLSRVHEQYF
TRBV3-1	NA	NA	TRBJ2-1	TGTGCCAGCAGCACAAGAGGCAATGAGCAGTTCTTC	CASSTRGNEQFF
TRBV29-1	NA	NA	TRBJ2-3	TGCAGCGTTGATCGGGGGCAGGGCGCAGATACGCAGTATTTT	CSVDRGQGADTQYF
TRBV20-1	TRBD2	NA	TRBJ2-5	TGCAGTGCTAGAGATTCGCGGGGGATCCAAGAGACCCAGTACTTC	CSARDSRGIQETQYF
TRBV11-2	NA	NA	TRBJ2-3	TGTGCCAGCAGCTTAGATTATGGCAGAAATACGCAGTATTTT	CASSLDYGRNTQYF
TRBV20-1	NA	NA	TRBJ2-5	TGCAGTGCTAGACCCCAGGGGGGAAAAGAGACCCAGTACTTC	CSARPQGGKETQYF
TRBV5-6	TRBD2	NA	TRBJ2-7	TGTGCCAGCAGTTTTATGACTAGCGGCGCCTACGAGCAGTACTTC	CASSFMTSGAYEQYF
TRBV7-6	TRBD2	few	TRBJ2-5	TGTGCCAGCAGCTCTCTAGCGGGGGTTGGCCCTGAGCAGTACTTC	CASSSLAGVGPEQYF
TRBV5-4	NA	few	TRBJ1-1	TGTGCCAGCAGCCCGGAGGCGGGTAACACTGAAGCTTTCTTT	CASSPEAGNTEAFF
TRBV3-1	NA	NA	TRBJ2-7	TGTGCCAGCAGCCAAGCTCTCCCGATAAGCTCCTACGAGCAGTACTTC	CASSQALPISSYEQYF
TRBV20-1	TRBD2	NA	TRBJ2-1	TGCAGTGCTAAGGGACTAGACGGGCGTGATGAGCAGTTCTTC	CSAKGLDGRDEQFF
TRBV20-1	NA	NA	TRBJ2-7	TGCAGTGCTTCAGCGTACCTGGCGGGTTACGAGCAGTACTTC	CSASAYLAGYEQYF
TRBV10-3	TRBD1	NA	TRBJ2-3	TGTGCCGCCAGACAGGGGAGCACAGATATGCAGTATTTT	CAARQGSTDMQYF
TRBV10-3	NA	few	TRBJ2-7	TGTGCCATCAGTGAGGGCAGAGCCTCCTACGAGCAGTACTTC	CAISEGRASYEQYF
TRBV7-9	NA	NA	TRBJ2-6	TGTGCCAGCAGCCAAGAGGCTTCTGGGGCCAACGTCCTGACTTTC	CASSQEASGANVLTF
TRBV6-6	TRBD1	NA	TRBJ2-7	TGTGCCAGCAGTGACGGACAGGGGAAGTGCGAGCAGTACTTC	CASSDGQGKCEQYF
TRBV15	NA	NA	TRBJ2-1	TGTGCCACCAGCAGAGATAGAGTCGGTCGACCGGATGGTGAGCAGTTCTTC	CATSRDRVGRPDGEQFF
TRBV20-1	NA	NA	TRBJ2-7	TGCAGTGCTACACTAGGGAGCTCCTACAATGAGCAGTACTTC	CSATLGSSYNEQYF
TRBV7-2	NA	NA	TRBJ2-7	TGTGCCAGCAGCTTATATGGGCTCGAGCAGTACTTC	CASSLYGLEQYF
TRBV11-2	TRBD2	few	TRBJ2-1	TGTGCCAGCAGCATCAACTCGGGGAGCGGGAGAGGCAATGAGCAGTTCTTC	CASSINSGSGRGNEQFF
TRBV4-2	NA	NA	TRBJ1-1	TGTGCCAGCAGCCAAGCAGGGGACACTGAAGCTTTCTTT	CASSQAGDTEAFF
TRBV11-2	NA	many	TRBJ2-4	TGTGCCAGCAGCTTAGGGAGGAGGGGAAACATTCAGTACTTC	CASSLGRRGNIQYF
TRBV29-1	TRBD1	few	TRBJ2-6	TGCAGCGTTAACTCCCGGGACAGGGTGTCTGGGGCCAACGTCCTGACTTTC	CSVNSRDRVSGANVLTF